This TCR beta chain was sequenced during a study of T cell repertoires in cytomegalovirus infection. Study overall: HLA-B-restricted CMV epitopes that are well studied were used alongside recently identified HLA-C-restricted ones.

TCRdb processed the reads anew with MiXCR; each CDR3 protein has one entry. The sample records nearly 700,000 distinct CDR3 sequences, about 30% being singletons. Germline V lookup: CDR1 SEHNR, CDR2 FQNEAQ (reference sequence). The CDR3 length is 14 residues. V lost 5 bases and J lost 7; bases outside the gene matches: 2. This clonotype was observed a handful of times. Its matching antigen is unknown. The receptor was derived from a human donor in good health (CMV status not recorded). Some clones in this sample may be carry-over from other donors' samples. Sequencing used cultured PBMCs, obtained from culture after CMV antigen stimulation. The rearrangement joins TRBV7-9 to TRBJ2-1; TRBD2 agrees at 13 bases. CDR3 DNA: TGTGCCAGCAGCGGGACTAGCGGGGAAAATGAGCAGTTCTTC. This encodes CASSGTSGENEQFF.